This T cell receptor (beta chain) is from a study of blood T cell repertoires in COVID-19. Study-wide background: COVID-19 samples, acute and convalescent, were from the United States, Italy and Spain. PBMCs, B-cell-depleted T cells, or T cells were the source of the cDNA or gDNA that made up the material.

Original methodology: Reference gene primer amplification gave estimated nucleated cell counts. Generated by immunoSEQ multiplex PCR, the TCRdb table keeps only in-frame clones and is missing some. V and J calls and clone size are copied from that table; D and trimming were computed from the DNA. The sample shows 270,000 or so clones, roughly nine tenths of them seen only once. Germline V gene lookup returns CDR1 ENHRY and CDR2 SYGVKD. V was cut by 3 bases and J by 6 bases, with 11 bases left in between. CDR3 length equals 13 residues. The rearrangement uses TRBV10-3 and TRBJ1-1; D ambiguous. The TCR originated in a man aged 35-49 years with active or convalescent COVID-19. Sequenced sample: peripheral blood. In DNA form, the CDR3 reads TGTGCCATCAGTGATGTGGTGAGCGCTGAAGCTTTCTTT. This gives the protein CAISDVVSAEAFF.